This TCR beta chain is from a study of CD8+CD57+ T cells in acquired aplastic anemia. Looking at the study overall: DNA from sorted CD4+ and CD8+ cells averaged 3.2 ug.

The V end lost 3 bases, the J end lost 6 bases, and 19 bases lay between the germline ends. The length of the CDR3 is 16 residues. Germline-derived CDR1 and CDR2 are SEHNR and FQNEAQ (reference sequence). Overall study findings and caveats: The study found no significant CD8+ Simpson's diversity difference between patients and controls. Shared by patients and controls, around 27 CD8+ CDR3s were abundant in patients.

On this clonotype itself: As yet, its antigen is unknown.

The use of genomic DNA as template underpinned the TCR beta VDJ and CDR3 profiling. MiXCR, run by TCRdb on the reads, gives a single entry per CDR3 protein. Of 300,000 or so distinct CDR3 sequences in the sample, approximately 56% are singletons; the top ten hold 7% to 9%. The sequenced sample consisted of sorted CD4+, CD8+, or CD8+CD57+ T cells (not recorded which) from PBMCs. The source of this sequence is a human donor with severe aplastic anemia or a healthy control (not recorded which). V is TRBV7-9 and J is TRBJ2-3; D gene uncertain. The chain's CDR3 is CASSLTYSSGLDTQYF. In DNA, the CDR3 is TGTGCCAGCAGCTTGACTTATTCATCGGGTTTGGATACGCAGTATTTT.